A single sample gave rise to the 21 T cell receptor beta chains below, sequenced in a study of cytotoxic CD8 clonotypes in ibrutinib-treated CLL. Measured with immunoSEQ multiplex PCR; TCRdb has only the in-frame clones, and not every one. This repertoire shows roughly 250,000 clones, 70% found once; its top ten account for 15%. The input for sequencing was PBMCs, taken after 24 months of ibrutinib treatment. The receptors derive from a human donor with chronic lymphocytic leukemia.

This clone was seen only once. The chain employs TRBV5-1 and TRBJ1-4; D may be TRBD1 (5 bases). V was pared by 3 bases and J by 8 bases, with 14 bases between. This CDR3 has 14 amino acids. Germline loops: CDR1 SGHRS, CDR2 YFSETQ. DNA for the CDR3: TGCGCCAGCAGCTACGCAGGGATAGGGGAAAAACTGTTTTTT. It translates to CASSYAGIGEKLFF.

The V gene is TRBV7-9, the J gene TRBJ2-2; D ambiguous. The germline V gene has CDR1 SEHNR and CDR2 FQNEAQ (reference sequence). V was clipped by 4 bases and J by 4 bases, with 13 bases between them. The CDR3 is 15 residues long. CDR3 sequence: CASSSDTSSTGELFF. The CDR3 nucleotides are TGTGCCAGCAGCTCCGATACCAGTTCCACCGGGGAGCTGTTTTTT.

This sequence joins TRBV7-9 and TRBJ1-4; D not resolved. V was pared by 3 bases and J by 0 bases, with 5 bases between. Germline V gene sequence: CDR1 SEHNR, CDR2 FQNEAQ (reference sequence). The CDR3 sequence is 14 residues long. The CDR3 loop reads CASSLSTTNEKLFF. The CDR3, as DNA: TGTGCCAGCAGCTTGTCCACAACTAATGAAAAACTGTTTTTT.

This chain links TRBV11-2 with TRBJ2-7; 7 positions match TRBD1. Germline loops: CDR1 SGHAT, CDR2 FQNNGV. The V gene end was trimmed by 5 bases and the J gene end by 3 bases; junction bases not matched to a gene: 4. The CDR3 sequence is 13 residues long. The CDR3 nucleotides are TGTGCCAGCAGCCGGGGACAGCTCTACGAGCAGTACTTC. Residues: CASSRGQLYEQYF.

The chain joins TRBV2 to TRBJ2-7; D may be TRBD2 (6 bases). V gave up 8 bases and J gave up 3 bases, with 29 bases separating them. The CDR3 has 18 amino acids. The germline gives CDR1 SNHLY, CDR2 FYNNEI. The CDR3 sequence is CASALPSDPLGDFYEQYF. Written as DNA, the CDR3 is TGTGCCAGCGCCCTCCCTAGCGACCCTCTGGGGGACTTCTACGAGCAGTACTTC.

This clone was picked up one time. CDR3 region: CASSFRAGHQYF. CDR3 bases: TGTGCCAGCAGTTTTCGCGCTGGACACCAGTACTTC. V is TRBV28 and J is TRBJ2-7; D might be TRBD1 (5 bases). V lost 3 bases, J lost 10 bases, and 13 bases lay in between. Germline CDR1 MDHEN, CDR2 SYDVKM. This CDR3 spans 12 amino acids.

DNA for the CDR3: TGTGCCAGCAGCCCGCCTCCGGGGTACGAAGAGACCCAGTACTTC. It is translated as CASSPPPGYEETQYF. The rearrangement uses TRBV5-4 and TRBJ2-5, with D possibly matching TRBD2 (5 bases). This CDR3 is 15 amino acids long. The ends were cut back, 4 bases at V and 3 bases at J, with 16 bases in the middle. CDR1 SGHNT and CDR2 YYREEE come from the germline V gene (reference sequence).

V usage is TRBV9 and J usage is TRBJ2-1; D is perhaps TRBD2 (6 bases). Germline CDR1 is SGDLS and CDR2 is YYNGEE. The CDR3 covers 17 residues. Trimming took 1 base from V and 0 from J, leaving 14 bases between them. CDR3 region: CASSVQVGRGSYNEQFF. The CDR3 region has the DNA TGTGCCAGCAGCGTACAGGTTGGGCGGGGCTCCTACAATGAGCAGTTCTTC.

This clone appeared a few times. This sequence joins TRBV28 and TRBJ2-5; D is possibly TRBD1 (5 bases). This CDR3 is 14 amino acids long. V was shortened by 3 bases and J by 5 bases, with 13 bases between the two germline ends. The germline V gene has CDR1 MDHEN and CDR2 SYDVKM. The CDR3 sequence is CASSFFQGLETQYF. As DNA, the CDR3 is TGTGCCAGCAGTTTCTTTCAGGGTTTGGAGACCCAGTACTTC.

The V and J genes are TRBV14 and TRBJ2-1, with D possibly matching TRBD2 (5 bases). The V gene lost 0 bases and the J gene lost 3 bases, with 18 bases spanning the gap. The germline V gene encodes CDR1 SGHDN and CDR2 FVKESK. The CDR3 has 18 residues. In DNA, the CDR3 is TGTGCCAGCAGCCAAGAAATTAAAGGAGGCTCCTTCTACAATGAGCAGTTCTTC. The encoded protein is CASSQEIKGGSFYNEQFF.

The V and J genes are TRBV30 and TRBJ2-5, with D uncertain. The CDR3 length is 13 residues. Germline V gene sequence: CDR1 GTSNPN, CDR2 SVGIG (reference sequence). V was cut by 5 bases and J by 1 base, with 11 bases left in between. The CDR3 bases are TGTGCCTGGCAACTGGACCTCCAAGAGACCCAGTACTTC. Its protein product is CAWQLDLQETQYF. The entire variable domain, with the rest obtained from reference TRBV30 and TRBJ2-5, is as follows: SQTIHQWPATLVQPVGSPLSLECTVEGTSNPNLYWYRQAAGRGLQLLFYSVGIGQISSEVPQNLSASRPQDRQFILSSKKLLLSDSGFYLCAWQLDLQETQYFGPGTRLLVL.

This clone was observed a single time. The chain employs TRBV29-1 and TRBJ2-5, with D perhaps matching TRBD1 or TRBD2 (5 bases each). This CDR3 comprises 13 residues. V lost 4 bases and J lost 4, with 13 bases in between. Per germline, CDR1 SQVTM and CDR2 ANQGSEA. The chain's CDR3 is CSVGWGSGETQYF. The CDR3 coding sequence is TGCAGCGTTGGTTGGGGGAGCGGAGAGACCCAGTACTTC.

This clone was counted a few times. The chain joins TRBV27 to TRBJ2-5; D not certain. CDR1 is MNHEY, CDR2 SMNVEV, per germline (reference sequence). This CDR3 region has 13 residues. V lost 5 bases to trimming and J lost 1 base, with 8 bases between them. The CDR3 protein is CASSRVVQETQYF. The DNA of the CDR3 is TGTGCCAGCAGTCGGGTAGTCCAAGAGACCCAGTACTTC.

This sequence joins TRBV7-3 and TRBJ2-3; 7 nucleotides agree with TRBD2. The V segment lost 6 bases and the J segment 2 bases; nucleotides outside the gene matches: 8. Germline V CDR1 and CDR2: SGHTA, FQGTGA. The CDR3 consists of 15 residues. CDR3 loop: CASRVDGRPTDTQYF. CDR3 DNA: TGTGCCAGCAGAGTTGACGGGAGGCCCACAGATACGCAGTATTTT.

The J gene is TRBJ1-4, the V gene TRBV5-4, with a possible D match to TRBD1 (5 bases). From germline, CDR1 is SGHNT and CDR2 YYREEE (reference sequence). CDR3 length: 13 amino acids. The V end was cut by 6 bases, the J end by 8 bases, with 14 bases between. As DNA, the CDR3 is TGTGCCAGCACAAGGGACGGAAAGGAAAAACTGTTTTTT. Translated, it gives CASTRDGKEKLFF.

This clone was seen a handful of times. The chain has TRBV28 and TRBJ1-2, with no clear D. V lost 3 bases and J 4 bases, leaving 6 bases between the germline ends. Germline CDR1 MDHEN, CDR2 SYDVKM. The CDR3 has 12 amino acids. The CDR3 protein is CASSFLAYGYTF. The CDR3 nucleotides are TGTGCCAGCAGTTTCTTGGCCTATGGCTACACCTTC.

The rearrangement uses TRBV27 and TRBJ2-3, with 7 positions matching TRBD2. Germline assignment: CDR1 MNHEY and CDR2 SMNVEV (reference sequence). After removal of 5 bases from V and 4 bases from J, the junction contained 15 bases not matched to a gene. The CDR3 is 17 amino acids. The CDR3 region is CASSLLQRAGDPDTQYF. CDR3 bases: TGTGCCAGCAGTCTACTCCAGAGGGCGGGAGACCCAGATACGCAGTATTTT.

This CDR3 is CASSPGQGGYGYTF. CDR3 in DNA: TGTGCCAGCAGCCCCGGACAGGGGGGCTATGGCTACACCTTC. The chain employs TRBV11-3 and TRBJ1-2; 10 bases fit TRBD1. The trim removed 5 bases at V and 4 bases at J, leaving 4 bases unmatched. Germline loops: CDR1 SGHNT, CDR2 YENEEA. The CDR3 has 14 amino acids. The complete variable domain, with remaining parts taken from reference TRBV11-3 and TRBJ1-2, reads EAGVVQSPRYKIIEKKQPVAFWCNPISGHNTLYWYLQNLGQGPELLIRYENEEAVDDSQLPKDRFSAERLKGVDSTLKIQPAELGDSAVYLCASSPGQGGYGYTFGSGTRLTVV.

The rearrangement uses TRBV6-5 and TRBJ1-2; TRBD1 might be the D (5 bases). This CDR3 is built from 13 residues. CDR1 is MNHEY and CDR2 is SVGAGI in the germline V gene. V was clipped by 6 bases and J by 1 base, with 9 bases between them. This CDR3 is CASSRDRNYGYTF. The CDR3 nucleotides read TGTGCCAGCAGCCGGGACCGTAACTATGGCTACACCTTC.

The rearrangement uses TRBV6-5 and TRBJ2-6, with D perhaps matching TRBD2 (5 bases). The CDR3 is made up of 16 amino acids. CDR1 and CDR2 (germline): MNHEY, SVGAGI. Trimming removed 0 bases from V and 2 bases from J, with 8 bases in between. CDR3 coding DNA: TGTGCCAGCAGTTACTCTCGGGGAGCTGGGGCCAACGTCCTGACTTTC. Translation: CASSYSRGAGANVLTF.

This chain uses TRBV29-1 with TRBJ2-1; 8 bases agree with TRBD2. CDR3 length: 14 residues. V shed 4 bases and J 2 bases; nucleotides not matched to a gene: 4. CDR1 SQVTM and CDR2 ANQGSEA come from the germline V gene. In DNA form, the CDR3 reads TGCAGCGTTGTCGGGGGGGCCCCCTACAATGAGCAGTTCTTC. It encodes CSVVGGAPYNEQFF.